The 10 T cell receptor beta chains below come from one sample, sequenced in a study of blood T cell repertoires in COVID-19. The method was immunoSEQ multiplex PCR; TCRdb's version includes in-frame clones alone and lacks a portion of them. This table has some 290,000 clones, around nine tenths appearing once. Sequencing was carried out using PBMCs or T cells enriched from blood (not recorded which). The receptors were gathered from a woman aged 25-40 years who had been exposed to COVID-19.

The chain links TRBV12-5 to TRBJ1-1, with 7 bases matching TRBD1. Germline CDR1 LGHNT, CDR2 FRNRAP. The CDR3 consists of 12 residues. V lost 4 bases to trimming and J lost 11 bases; unmatched junction nucleotides: 7. The CDR3 bases are TGTGCTAGTGGTTGGACCGACAGGGCTGCTTTCTTT. Residues: CASGWTDRAAFF.

The chain employs TRBV27 and TRBJ1-1, with 10 bases identical to TRBD1. The CDR3 runs 14 residues. Germline V lookup: CDR1 MNHEY, CDR2 SMNVEV (reference sequence). J gave up 4 bases and V 7 bases, and 6 bases lay outside the gene matches. CDR3 DNA: TGTGCCAGCACTTCTCGGACAGGGGGCACTGAAGCTTTCTTT. Its protein product is CASTSRTGGTEAFF.

This CDR3 reads CASSLGEGGPHNQPQHF. In DNA, the CDR3 is TGTGCCAGCAGCTTGGGGGAGGGGGGACCCCACAATCAGCCCCAGCATTTT. V and J are TRBV5-8 and TRBJ1-5; D may be TRBD1 (6 bases). The CDR3 sequence is 17 residues long. Trimming took off 0 bases at V and 3 bases at J, with 16 bases between the two ends. CDR1 and CDR2 (germline): SGHTS, YDEGEE.

V usage is TRBV7-6 and J usage is TRBJ1-1; maybe TRBD1 (5 bases). Deletions cut 4 bases from V and 11 bases from J, with 14 bases between. Per germline, CDR1 SGHVS and CDR2 FNYEAQ. The CDR3 is made up of 12 amino acids. CDR3 protein: CASSSLGGRAFF. CDR3 coding DNA: TGTGCCAGCAGCTCTCTCGGGGGTCGGGCTTTCTTT.

The J gene is TRBJ1-1, the V gene TRBV5-1; 8 bases line up with TRBD1. The length of the CDR3 is 14 residues. V shed 1 base, J shed 4 bases, and the junction held 3 bases outside the gene matches. Germline values: CDR1 SGHRS, CDR2 YFSETQ. The CDR3 DNA reads as TGCGCCAGCAGCTTGCAGGGGGCCAGCACTGAAGCTTTCTTT. Translating it yields CASSLQGASTEAFF. Full variable domain (outside the CDR3, taken from reference TRBV5-1 and TRBJ1-1): KAGVTQTPRYLIKTRGQQVTLSCSPISGHRSVSWYQQTPGQGLQFLFEYFSETQRNKGNFPGRFSGRQFSNSRSEMNVSTLELGDSALYLCASSLQGASTEAFFGQGTRLTVV.

The rearrangement links TRBV6-5 to TRBJ1-1; possible D gene TRBD1, 5 bases. V shed 7 bases and J shed 5 bases, with 11 bases lying between them. CDR1 MNHEY and CDR2 SVGAGI come from the germline V gene. The CDR3 is 12 residues long. CDR3 nucleotides: TGTGCCAGCATGGGGCCCGGGACTGAAGCTTTCTTT. Protein sequence: CASMGPGTEAFF.

In regard to this clone: Other nucleotide sequences in the sample specify the same CDR3. The V gene is TRBV5-1, the J gene TRBJ2-7; 7 nucleotides agree with TRBD1. V was clipped by 0 bases and J by 2 bases; unmatched bases: 2. Germline CDR1 is SGHRS and CDR2 is YFSETQ. This CDR3 is built from 14 residues. The CDR3 nucleotides read TGCGCCAGCAGCTTGGGACAGGGACCCTACGAGCAGTACTTC. Its translation is CASSLGQGPYEQYF.

The V gene is TRBV7-3, the J gene TRBJ2-1; 8 bases agree with TRBD2. Germline V gene lookup returns CDR1 SGHTA and CDR2 FQGTGA. The CDR3 has 15 amino acids. The V and J ends lost 6 bases and 0 bases, in that order; junction bases with no gene match: 4. As DNA, the CDR3 is TGTGCCAGCAGTCGGGGGGGCAGCTCCTACAATGAGCAGTTCTTC. This encodes CASSRGGSSYNEQFF. Full variable domain (outside the CDR3, taken from reference TRBV7-3 and TRBJ2-1): GAGVSQTPSNKVTEKGKYVELRCDPISGHTALYWYRQSLGQGPEFLIYFQGTGAADDSGLPNDRFFAVRPEGSVSTLKIQRTERGDSAVYLCASSRGGSSYNEQFFGPGTRLTVL.

The rearrangement uses TRBV2 and TRBJ1-1, with D unresolved. The CDR3 extends over 11 amino acids. Germline CDR1 SNHLY, CDR2 FYNNEI. Trimming left V 5 bases short and J 7 bases short, with 8 bases between. CDR3 sequence (DNA): TGTGCCAGCAGTCAAGTCCTTGAAGCTTTCTTT. The encoded protein is CASSQVLEAFF.

The V gene is TRBV5-5, the J gene TRBJ2-1; 9 bases agree with TRBD2. The V and J ends lost 1 base and 0 bases, in that order; junction bases with no gene match: 2. Germline V gene data show CDR1 as SGHKS and CDR2 as YYEKEE (reference sequence). This CDR3 spans 16 amino acids. CDR3 sequence: CASSLLAGASYNEQFF. The CDR3 DNA sequence: TGTGCCAGCAGCTTGTTAGCGGGGGCCTCCTACAATGAGCAGTTCTTC.